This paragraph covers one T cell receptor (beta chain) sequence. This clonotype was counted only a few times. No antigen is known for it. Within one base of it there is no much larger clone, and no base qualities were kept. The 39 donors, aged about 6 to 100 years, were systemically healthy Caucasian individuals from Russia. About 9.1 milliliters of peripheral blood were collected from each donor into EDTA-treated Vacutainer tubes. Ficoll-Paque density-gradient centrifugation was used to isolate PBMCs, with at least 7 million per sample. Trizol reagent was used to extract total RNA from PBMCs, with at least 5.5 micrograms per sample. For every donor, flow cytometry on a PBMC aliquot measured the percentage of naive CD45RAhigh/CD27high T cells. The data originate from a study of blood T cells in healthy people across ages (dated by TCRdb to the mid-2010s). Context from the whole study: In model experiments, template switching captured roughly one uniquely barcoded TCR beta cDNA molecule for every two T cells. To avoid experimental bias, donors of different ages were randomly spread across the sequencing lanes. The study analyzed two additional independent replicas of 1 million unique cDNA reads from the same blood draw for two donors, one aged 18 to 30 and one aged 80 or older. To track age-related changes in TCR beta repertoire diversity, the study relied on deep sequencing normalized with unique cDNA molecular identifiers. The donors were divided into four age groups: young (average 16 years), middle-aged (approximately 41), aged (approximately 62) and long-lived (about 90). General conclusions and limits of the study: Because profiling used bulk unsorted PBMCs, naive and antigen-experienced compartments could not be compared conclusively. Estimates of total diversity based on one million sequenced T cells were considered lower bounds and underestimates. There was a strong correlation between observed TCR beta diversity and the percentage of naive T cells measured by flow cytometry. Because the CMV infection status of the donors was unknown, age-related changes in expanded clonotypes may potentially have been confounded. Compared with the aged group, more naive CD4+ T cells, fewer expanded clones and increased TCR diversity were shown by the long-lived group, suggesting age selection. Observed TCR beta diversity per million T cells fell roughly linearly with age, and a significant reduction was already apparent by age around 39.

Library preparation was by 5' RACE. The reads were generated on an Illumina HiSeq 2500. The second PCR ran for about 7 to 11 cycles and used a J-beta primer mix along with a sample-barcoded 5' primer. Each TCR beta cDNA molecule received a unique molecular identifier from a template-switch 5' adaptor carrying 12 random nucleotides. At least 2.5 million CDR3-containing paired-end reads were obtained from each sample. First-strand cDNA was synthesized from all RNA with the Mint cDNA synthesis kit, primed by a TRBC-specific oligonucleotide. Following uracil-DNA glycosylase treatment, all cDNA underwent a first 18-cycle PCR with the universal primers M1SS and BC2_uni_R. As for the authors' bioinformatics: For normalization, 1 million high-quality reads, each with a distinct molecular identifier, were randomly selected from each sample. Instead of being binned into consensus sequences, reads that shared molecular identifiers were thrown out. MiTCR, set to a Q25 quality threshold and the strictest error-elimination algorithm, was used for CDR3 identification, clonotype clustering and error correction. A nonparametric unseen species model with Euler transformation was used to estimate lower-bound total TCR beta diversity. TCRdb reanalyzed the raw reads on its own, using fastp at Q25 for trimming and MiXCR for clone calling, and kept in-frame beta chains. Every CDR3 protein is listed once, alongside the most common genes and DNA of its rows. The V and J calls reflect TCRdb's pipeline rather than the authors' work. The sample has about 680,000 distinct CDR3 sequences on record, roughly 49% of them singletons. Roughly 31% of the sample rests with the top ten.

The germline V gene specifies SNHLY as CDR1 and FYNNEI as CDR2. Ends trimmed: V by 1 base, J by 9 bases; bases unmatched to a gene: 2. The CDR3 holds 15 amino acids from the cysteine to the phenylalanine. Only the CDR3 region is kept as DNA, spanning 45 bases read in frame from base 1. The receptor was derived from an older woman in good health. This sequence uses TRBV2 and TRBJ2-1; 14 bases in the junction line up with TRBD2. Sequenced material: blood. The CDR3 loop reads CASSEGLAGGGEQFF. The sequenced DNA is TGTGCCAGCAGTGAAGGACTAGCGGGAGGGGGTGAGCAGTTCTTC.